This T cell receptor beta chain was captured by sequencing in a study of blood T cell repertoires in COVID-19. About the study: Acute-phase and convalescent COVID-19 samples originated in the United States, Italy and Spain. PBMCs, B-cell-depleted T cells, or T cells were the source of the cDNA or gDNA that made up the material.

CDR3 size: 15 residues. The V gene lost 6 bases and the J gene lost 2 bases, with 16 bases spanning the gap. CDR1 is SGHTA and CDR2 is FQGNSA in the germline V gene. Methods used by the authors: For nucleated cells, counts were estimated from reference gene primer amplification. TCRdb keeps only in-frame clones here, not all; method: immunoSEQ multiplex PCR. V and J calls and clone size are those listed in that table; D and trimming were worked out from the DNA. The data contain 30,000 to 45,000 clones, over 80% of them singletons. This receptor was taken from a human donor in a cohort sampled during active COVID-19. Sequencing was carried out using peripheral blood. The chain links TRBV7-2 to TRBJ1-1, with D possibly TRBD1 on 5 matching bases. For the CDR3, the DNA is TGTGCCAGCAGTGCGGTCGGGGGAGGAAACACTGAAGCTTTCTTT. It codes for CASSAVGGGNTEAFF.